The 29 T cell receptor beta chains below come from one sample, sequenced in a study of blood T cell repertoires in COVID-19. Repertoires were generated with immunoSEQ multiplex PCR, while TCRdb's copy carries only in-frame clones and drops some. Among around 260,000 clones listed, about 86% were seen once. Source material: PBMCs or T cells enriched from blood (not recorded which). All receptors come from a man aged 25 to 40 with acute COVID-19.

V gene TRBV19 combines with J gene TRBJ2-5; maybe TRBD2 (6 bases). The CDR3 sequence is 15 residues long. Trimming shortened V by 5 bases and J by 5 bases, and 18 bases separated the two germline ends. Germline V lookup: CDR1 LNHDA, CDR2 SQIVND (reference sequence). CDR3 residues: CASSPTGTRRETQYF. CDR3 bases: TGTGCCAGTAGTCCCACCGGGACTCGGAGGGAGACCCAGTACTTC.

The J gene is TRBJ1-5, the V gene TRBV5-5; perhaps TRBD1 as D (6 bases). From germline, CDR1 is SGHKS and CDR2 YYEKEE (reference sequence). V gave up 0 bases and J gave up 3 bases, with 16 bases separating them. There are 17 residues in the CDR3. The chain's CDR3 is CASSLVPLTGPNQPQHF. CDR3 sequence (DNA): TGTGCCAGCAGCTTGGTCCCCCTTACAGGGCCCAATCAGCCCCAGCATTTT.

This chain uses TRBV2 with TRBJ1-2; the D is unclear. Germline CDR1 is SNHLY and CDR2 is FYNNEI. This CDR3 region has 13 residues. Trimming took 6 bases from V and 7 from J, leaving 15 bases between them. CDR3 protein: CASSVRGGGGYTF. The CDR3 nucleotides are TGTGCCAGCAGCGTGCGGGGTGGTGGTGGCTACACCTTC.

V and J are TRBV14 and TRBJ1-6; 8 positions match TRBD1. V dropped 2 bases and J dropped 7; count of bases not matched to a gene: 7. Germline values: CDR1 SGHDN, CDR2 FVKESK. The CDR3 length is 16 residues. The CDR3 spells CASSQTGQAKNSPLHF. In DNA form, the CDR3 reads TGTGCCAGCAGCCAAACGGGACAGGCAAAAAATTCACCCCTCCACTTT.

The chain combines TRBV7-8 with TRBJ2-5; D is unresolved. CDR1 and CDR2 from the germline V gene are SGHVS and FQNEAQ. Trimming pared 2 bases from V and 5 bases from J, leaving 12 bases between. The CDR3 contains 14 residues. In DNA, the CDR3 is TGTGCCAGCAGCTTACCCCTCGGGTCGGAGACCCAGTACTTC. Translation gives CASSLPLGSETQYF.

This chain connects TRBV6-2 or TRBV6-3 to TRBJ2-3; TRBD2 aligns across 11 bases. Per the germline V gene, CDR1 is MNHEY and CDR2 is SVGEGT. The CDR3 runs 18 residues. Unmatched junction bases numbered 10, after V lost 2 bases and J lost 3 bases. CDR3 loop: CASSYGLAGGPVTDTQYF. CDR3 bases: TGTGCCAGCAGTTACGGGTTAGCGGGAGGGCCTGTGACAGATACGCAGTATTTT.

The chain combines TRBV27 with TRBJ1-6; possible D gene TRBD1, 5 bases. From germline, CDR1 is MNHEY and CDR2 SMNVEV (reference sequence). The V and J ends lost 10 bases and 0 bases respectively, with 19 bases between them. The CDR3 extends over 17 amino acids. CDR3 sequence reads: CATGGRQGSSYNSPLHF. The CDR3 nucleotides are TGTGCCACCGGTGGACGGCAGGGTAGCTCCTATAATTCACCCCTCCACTTT.

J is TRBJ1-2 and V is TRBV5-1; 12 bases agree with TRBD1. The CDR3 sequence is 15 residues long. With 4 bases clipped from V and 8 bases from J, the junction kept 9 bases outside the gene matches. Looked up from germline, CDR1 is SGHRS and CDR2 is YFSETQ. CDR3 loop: CASSPGTGGARGYTF. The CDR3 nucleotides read TGCGCCAGCAGCCCCGGGACAGGGGGCGCACGGGGCTACACCTTC.

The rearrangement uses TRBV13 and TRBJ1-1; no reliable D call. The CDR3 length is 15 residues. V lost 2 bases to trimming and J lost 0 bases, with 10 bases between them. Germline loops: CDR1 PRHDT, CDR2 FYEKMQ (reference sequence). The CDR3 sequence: CASSLPRTMNTEAFF. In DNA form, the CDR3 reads TGTGCCAGCAGCTTACCCAGAACGATGAACACTGAAGCTTTCTTT.

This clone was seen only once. The CDR3 region is CASGRAGGGTDTQYF. CDR3 DNA sequence: TGTGCCAGCGGTAGGGCGGGAGGTGGCACAGATACGCAGTATTTT. V is TRBV9 and J is TRBJ2-3, with TRBD2 identical over 8 bases. This CDR3 has 15 amino acids. Germline CDR1 and CDR2: SGDLS and YYNGEE. V shed 7 bases, J shed 1 base, and the junction held 8 bases outside the gene matches.

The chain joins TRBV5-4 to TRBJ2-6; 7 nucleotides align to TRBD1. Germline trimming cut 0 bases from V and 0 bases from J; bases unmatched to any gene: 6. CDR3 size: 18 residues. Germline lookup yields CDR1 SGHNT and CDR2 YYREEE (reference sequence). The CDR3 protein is CASSLGSRQGSGANVLTF. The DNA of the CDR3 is TGTGCCAGCAGCTTGGGAAGCCGACAGGGCTCTGGGGCCAACGTCCTGACTTTC.

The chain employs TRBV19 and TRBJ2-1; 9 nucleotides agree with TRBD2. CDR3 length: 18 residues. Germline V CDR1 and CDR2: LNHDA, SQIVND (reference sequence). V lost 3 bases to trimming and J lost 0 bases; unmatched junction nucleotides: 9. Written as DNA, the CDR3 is TGTGCCAGTAGTATTACTGGGACTAGCCCAACCTCCTACAATGAGCAGTTCTTC. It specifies CASSITGTSPTSYNEQFF.

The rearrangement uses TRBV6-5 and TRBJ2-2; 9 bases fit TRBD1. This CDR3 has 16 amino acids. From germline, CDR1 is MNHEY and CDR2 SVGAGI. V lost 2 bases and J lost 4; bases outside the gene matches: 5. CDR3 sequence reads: CASSYEGQGPTGELFF. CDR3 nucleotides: TGTGCCAGCAGTTACGAGGGACAGGGTCCCACCGGGGAGCTGTTTTTT.

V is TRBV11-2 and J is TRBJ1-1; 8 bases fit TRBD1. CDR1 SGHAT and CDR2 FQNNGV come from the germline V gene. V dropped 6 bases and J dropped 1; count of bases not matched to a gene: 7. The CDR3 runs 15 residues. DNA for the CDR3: TGTGCCAGCAGTTTTAGGACAGGGCGGAACACTGAAGCTTTCTTT. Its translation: CASSFRTGRNTEAFF. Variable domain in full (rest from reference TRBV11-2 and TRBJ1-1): EAGVAQSPRYKIIEKRQSVAFWCNPISGHATLYWYQQILGQGPKLLIQFQNNGVVDDSQLPKDRFSAERLKGVDSTLKIQPAKLEDSAVYLCASSFRTGRNTEAFFGQGTRLTVV.

The CDR3 spells CASSSTGANQPQHF. In nucleotides, the CDR3 is TGTGCCAGCAGCTCGACAGGGGCCAATCAGCCCCAGCATTTT. V and J are TRBV6-5 and TRBJ1-5; TRBD1 agrees at 8 bases. V gave up 6 bases and J gave up 3 bases; unmatched junction bases: 4. Germline values: CDR1 MNHEY, CDR2 SVGAGI. CDR3 size: 14 residues.

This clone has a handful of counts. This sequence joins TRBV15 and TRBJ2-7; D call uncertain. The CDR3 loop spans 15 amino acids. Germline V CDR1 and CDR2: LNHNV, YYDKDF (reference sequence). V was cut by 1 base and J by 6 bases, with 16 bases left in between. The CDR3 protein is CATSRGQPGVGEQYV. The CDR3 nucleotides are TGTGCCACCAGCAGAGGCCAACCGGGTGTGGGCGAGCAGTACGTC.

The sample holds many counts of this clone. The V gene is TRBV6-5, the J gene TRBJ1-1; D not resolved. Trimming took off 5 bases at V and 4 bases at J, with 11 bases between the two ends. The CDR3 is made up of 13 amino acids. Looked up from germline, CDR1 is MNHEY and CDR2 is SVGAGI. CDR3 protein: CASSPPLATEAFF. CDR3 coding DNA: TGTGCCAGCAGTCCCCCTTTGGCCACTGAAGCTTTCTTT.

The CDR3 bases are TGCGCCAGCAGCTTGGGCGGGGCCAACAATGAGCAGTTCTTC. Its translation is CASSLGGANNEQFF. The V gene is TRBV5-1, the J gene TRBJ2-1; maybe TRBD2 (6 bases). The germline V gene has CDR1 SGHRS and CDR2 YFSETQ. V lost 0 bases, J lost 5 bases, and 9 bases lay in between. CDR3 length: 14 amino acids. Full variable domain (remainder filled in from reference TRBV5-1 and TRBJ2-1): KAGVTQTPRYLIKTRGQQVTLSCSPISGHRSVSWYQQTPGQGLQFLFEYFSETQRNKGNFPGRFSGRQFSNSRSEMNVSTLELGDSALYLCASSLGGANNEQFFGPGTRLTVL.

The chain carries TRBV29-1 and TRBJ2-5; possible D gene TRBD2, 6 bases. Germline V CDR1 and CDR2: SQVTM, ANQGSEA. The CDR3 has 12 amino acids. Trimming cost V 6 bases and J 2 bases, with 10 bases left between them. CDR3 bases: TGCAGCGTAGGGCGGGGACAAGAGACCCAGTACTTC. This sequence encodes CSVGRGQETQYF.

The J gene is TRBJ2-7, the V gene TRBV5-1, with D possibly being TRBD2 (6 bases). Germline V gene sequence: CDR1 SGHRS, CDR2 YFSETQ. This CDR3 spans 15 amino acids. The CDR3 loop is CASSLGGKSSYEQYV. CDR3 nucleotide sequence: TGTGCCAGCAGCTTGGGCGGGAAGAGCTCCTACGAGCAGTACGTC.

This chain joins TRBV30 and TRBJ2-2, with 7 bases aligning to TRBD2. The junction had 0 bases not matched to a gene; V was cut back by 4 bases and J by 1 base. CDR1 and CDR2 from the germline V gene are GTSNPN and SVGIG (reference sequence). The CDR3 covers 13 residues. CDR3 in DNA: TGTGCCTGGACTAGCGGGAACACCGGGGAGCTGTTTTTT. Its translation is CAWTSGNTGELFF.

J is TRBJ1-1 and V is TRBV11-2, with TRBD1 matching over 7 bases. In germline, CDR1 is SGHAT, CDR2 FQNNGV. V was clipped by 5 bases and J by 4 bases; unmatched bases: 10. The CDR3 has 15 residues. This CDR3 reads CASSIRQGRTTEAFF. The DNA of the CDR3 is TGTGCCAGCAGCATACGACAGGGAAGGACCACTGAAGCTTTCTTT.

The CDR3 DNA follows: TGTGCCAGCACCCTGGGGGGGGCGGGTTCGGATGAGCAGTTCTTC. It yields the protein CASTLGGAGSDEQFF. The chain is built from TRBV6-5 and TRBJ2-1, with a tentative D call TRBD2 (7 bases). CDR3 size: 15 residues. Per the germline V gene, CDR1 is MNHEY and CDR2 is SVGAGI. The V end was cut by 7 bases, the J end by 8 bases, with 21 bases between.

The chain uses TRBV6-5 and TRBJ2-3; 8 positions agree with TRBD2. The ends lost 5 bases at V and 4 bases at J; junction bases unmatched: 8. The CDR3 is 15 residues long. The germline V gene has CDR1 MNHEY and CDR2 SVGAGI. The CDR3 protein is CASSPRGGTSDTQYF. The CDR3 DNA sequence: TGTGCCAGCAGTCCTCGGGGGGGCACGTCAGATACGCAGTATTTT.

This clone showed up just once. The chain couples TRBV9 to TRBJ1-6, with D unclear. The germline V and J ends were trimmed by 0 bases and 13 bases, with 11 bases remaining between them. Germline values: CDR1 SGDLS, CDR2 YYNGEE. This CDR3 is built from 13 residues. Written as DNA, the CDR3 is TGTGCCAGCAGCGTAGGCCAGCCGGGGCCCCTCCACTTT. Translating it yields CASSVGQPGPLHF. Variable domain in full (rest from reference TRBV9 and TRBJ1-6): DSGVTQTPKHLITATGQRVTLRCSPRSGDLSVYWYQQSLDQGLQFLIQYYNGEERAKGNILERFSAQQFPDLHSELNLSSLELGDSALYFCASSVGQPGPLHFGNGTRLTVT.

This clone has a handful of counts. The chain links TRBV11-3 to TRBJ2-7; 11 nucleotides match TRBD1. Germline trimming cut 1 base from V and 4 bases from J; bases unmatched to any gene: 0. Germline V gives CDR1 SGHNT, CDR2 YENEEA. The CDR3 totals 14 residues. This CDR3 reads CASSLGDRGYEQYV. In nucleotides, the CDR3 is TGTGCCAGCAGCTTAGGGGACAGGGGGTACGAGCAGTACGTC.

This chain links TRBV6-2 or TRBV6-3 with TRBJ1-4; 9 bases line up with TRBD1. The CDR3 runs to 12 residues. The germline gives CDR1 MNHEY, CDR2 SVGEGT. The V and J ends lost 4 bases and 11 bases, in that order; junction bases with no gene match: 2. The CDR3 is CASSWDREKLFF. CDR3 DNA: TGTGCCAGCAGTTGGGACAGGGAGAAACTGTTTTTT.

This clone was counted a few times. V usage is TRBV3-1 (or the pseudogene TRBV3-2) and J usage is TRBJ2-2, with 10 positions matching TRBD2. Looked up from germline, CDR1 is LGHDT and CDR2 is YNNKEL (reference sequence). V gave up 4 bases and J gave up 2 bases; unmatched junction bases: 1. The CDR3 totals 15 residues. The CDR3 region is CASSRTSGNTGELFF. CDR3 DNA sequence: TGTGCCAGCAGCCGGACTAGCGGTAACACCGGGGAGCTGTTTTTT.

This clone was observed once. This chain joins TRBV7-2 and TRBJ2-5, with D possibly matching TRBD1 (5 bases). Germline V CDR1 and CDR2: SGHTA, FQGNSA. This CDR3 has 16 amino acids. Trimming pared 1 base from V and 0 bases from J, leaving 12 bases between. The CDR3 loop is CASSLVGRVNQETQYF. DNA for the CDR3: TGTGCCAGCAGCTTAGTGGGGCGAGTAAACCAAGAGACCCAGTACTTC. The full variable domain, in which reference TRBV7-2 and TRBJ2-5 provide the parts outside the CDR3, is GAGVSQSPSNKVTEKGKDVELRCDPISGHTALYWYRQSLGQGLEFLIYFQGNSAPDKSGLPSDRFSAERTGGSVSTLTIQRTQQEDSAVYLCASSLVGRVNQETQYFGPGTRLLVL.